This T cell receptor beta chain was recovered during a study of blood T cell repertoires in COVID-19. Trimming left V 0 bases short and J 7 bases short, with 15 bases between. The CDR3 covers 16 residues. Germline V gives CDR1 LGHNA, CDR2 YSLEER. This clone was seen just once. Produced via immunoSEQ multiplex PCR; TCRdb's table is partial and in-frame only. The data hold 87,000 or so clones, with less than 95% observed a single time. The sequenced material came from peripheral blood. This sequence was found in a young man with COVID-19, enrolled during active disease. The chain recombines TRBV4-3 with TRBJ2-2, with D perhaps TRBD2 (6 bases). This chain's CDR3 is CASSQELTGGGGELFF. For the CDR3, the DNA is TGCGCCAGCAGCCAAGAACTAACCGGGGGTGGCGGGGAGCTGTTTTTT.